This TCR beta chain is drawn from a study of blood T cells in healthy people across ages. The study, taken as a whole, reports: Measured against age, TCR beta diversity per million T cells decreased in a roughly linear manner.

As regards this clonotype: Its antigen remains unidentified.

A second PCR of roughly 7 to 11 cycles used a sample-barcoded 5' primer and a J-beta primer mix. With 12 random nucleotides, a template-switch adaptor tagged each individual cDNA molecule. TCRdb processed the 5' RACE reads anew with MiXCR; each CDR3 protein has one entry. The data show around 1.7 million distinct CDR3 sequences, about 28% seen once. V was shortened by 6 bases and J by 13 bases, with 16 bases between the two germline ends. The CDR3 has 11 residues. Germline-derived CDR1 and CDR2 are DFQATT and SNEGSKA (reference sequence). Input material: blood. The V gene is TRBV20-1, the J gene TRBJ2-1; unclear D gene. This receptor was taken from a woman in her thirties in good health. The CDR3 sequence is CSATVRETQFF. In nucleotides, the CDR3 is TGCAGTGCCACCGTACGAGAGACCCAGTTCTTC.